Below are 9 T cell receptor beta chains sequenced from a single sample in a study of long-term antiretroviral therapy in people with HIV. They ran version v3.0 of the immunoSEQ assay at survey level. Profiled with immunoSEQ multiplex PCR; TCRdb holds only in-frame clones, not every one. The sample contains tens of thousands of clones, approximately 81% of which appear only once. The source was unsorted PBMCs, collected 0.1 years before starting antiretroviral therapy. These receptors were obtained from a man aged 40-49 years with HIV.

V usage is TRBV11-2 and J usage is TRBJ2-7; 8 positions agree with TRBD1. Per the germline V gene, CDR1 is SGHAT and CDR2 is FQNNGV. Unmatched junction bases numbered 9, after V lost 3 bases and J lost 5 bases. CDR3 length: 15 amino acids. The CDR3 is CASSFSYRGWDEQYF. The CDR3 DNA reads as TGTGCCAGCAGCTTCTCTTACAGGGGGTGGGACGAGCAGTACTTC.

This rearrangement joins TRBV18 to TRBJ2-5, with D possibly being TRBD2 (6 bases). The length of the CDR3 is 12 residues. Germline values: CDR1 KGHSH, CDR2 LQKENI. Deletions cut 3 bases from V and 6 bases from J, with 8 bases between. CDR3 sequence reads: CASSPEGKTQYF. The CDR3 DNA sequence: TGTGCCAGCTCACCGGAGGGGAAGACCCAGTACTTC.

V usage is TRBV9 and J usage is TRBJ2-2; possible D gene TRBD2, 6 bases. Germline loops: CDR1 SGDLS, CDR2 YYNGEE. The V end was cut by 3 bases, the J end by 3 bases, with 15 bases between. CDR3 length: 16 residues. CDR3 in amino acids: CASSAFSGTDTGELFF. Written as DNA, the CDR3 is TGTGCCAGCAGCGCCTTCTCGGGGACTGACACCGGGGAGCTGTTTTTT.

The chain carries TRBV10-2 and TRBJ1-2, with D uncertain. This CDR3 contains 13 residues. Germline V CDR1 and CDR2: WSHSY, SAAADI. V was cut by 4 bases and J by 0 bases, with 6 bases left in between. The CDR3 DNA sequence: TGCGCCAGCAGTGTCCAAGCTAACTATGGCTACACCTTC. This translates into CASSVQANYGYTF.

The chain carries TRBV5-5 and TRBJ2-2; either TRBD1 or TRBD2 may fit D (5 bases each). CDR1 is SGHKS, CDR2 YYEKEE, per germline (reference sequence). V was clipped by 3 bases and J by 2 bases, with 14 bases between them. This CDR3 has 16 amino acids. The CDR3, as DNA: TGTGCCAGCAGCTATACTCCGGGACCAAACACCGGGGAGCTGTTTTTT. Translation: CASSYTPGPNTGELFF.

The chain links TRBV5-1 to TRBJ1-2, with D uncertain. This CDR3 contains 13 residues. Between the trimmed V and J ends, which lost 0 bases and 4 bases, there was a span of 7 bases. Germline V gene data show CDR1 as SGHRS and CDR2 as YFSETQ. This CDR3 reads CASSLAEGYGYTF. CDR3 DNA: TGCGCCAGCAGCTTGGCGGAGGGCTATGGCTACACCTTC.

The chain is built from TRBV5-1 and TRBJ1-2; D gene unclear. Per the germline V gene, CDR1 is SGHRS and CDR2 is YFSETQ. Trimming took 0 bases from V and 2 from J, leaving 8 bases between them. The CDR3 is 14 amino acids. This chain's CDR3 is CASSLVTGNYGYTF. Here the CDR3 DNA reads TGCGCCAGCAGCTTGGTTACGGGCAACTATGGCTACACCTTC.

This chain links TRBV23-1 with TRBJ2-1; D is tentatively TRBD1 or TRBD2 (5 bases each). TRBV23-1 is noted as an ORF with a role that remains uncertain. Deletions cut 6 bases from V and 8 bases from J, with 14 bases between. There are 13 residues in the CDR3. Here the CDR3 reads CASSQTGGDEQFF. The CDR3 DNA sequence: TGCGCCAGCAGCCAAACAGGAGGCGATGAGCAGTTCTTC.

This chain uses TRBV5-4 with TRBJ1-4, with 7 bases fitting TRBD1. V trimming: 2 bases; J trimming: 8 bases; junction bases outside the gene matches: 6. The CDR3 has 14 residues. Looked up from germline, CDR1 is SGHNT and CDR2 is YYREEE (reference sequence). The CDR3 sequence: CASSLRGRSEKLFF. CDR3 sequence (DNA): TGTGCCAGCAGCTTAAGGGGGCGAAGCGAAAAACTGTTTTTT.